Following are 5 T cell receptor beta chains from one sample sequenced in a study of cytomegalovirus exposure and HLA in healthy donors. In the PCR, 60 Vbeta and 13 Jbeta primers were used. Measured with immunoSEQ multiplex PCR; TCRdb has only the in-frame clones, and not every one. Among over 150,000 clones listed, roughly 78% were seen once. The sequenced sample was PBMCs. The receptors were sampled from a boy aged 10-17 years in good health and CMV-seronegative.

The rearrangement uses TRBV9 and TRBJ2-5; D perhaps matches TRBD2 (6 bases). Trimming took off 0 bases at V and 0 bases at J, with 15 bases between the two ends. The CDR3 extends over 17 amino acids. The germline V gene has CDR1 SGDLS and CDR2 YYNGEE. In nucleotides, the CDR3 is TGTGCCAGCAGCGTAGGGGATGGGGACTTTTACCAAGAGACCCAGTACTTC. Protein sequence: CASSVGDGDFYQETQYF. The entire variable domain, with the rest obtained from reference TRBV9 and TRBJ2-5, is as follows: DSGVTQTPKHLITATGQRVTLRCSPRSGDLSVYWYQQSLDQGLQFLIQYYNGEERAKGNILERFSAQQFPDLHSELNLSSLELGDSALYFCASSVGDGDFYQETQYFGPGTRLLVL.

The rearrangement joins TRBV13 to TRBJ2-1, with 11 bases aligning to TRBD2. Germline trimming cut 5 bases from V and 6 bases from J; bases unmatched to any gene: 12. Germline loops: CDR1 PRHDT, CDR2 FYEKMQ (reference sequence). This CDR3 region has 17 residues. As DNA, the CDR3 is TGTGCCAGCAGCGGAACCGGACTAGCGGGCCCCCTCAATGAGCAGTTCTTC. It specifies CASSGTGLAGPLNEQFF.

This sequence joins TRBV27 and TRBJ1-2, with D unresolved. The CDR3 loop spans 16 amino acids. Germline V gene data show CDR1 as MNHEY and CDR2 as SMNVEV (reference sequence). V was clipped by 1 base and J by 5 bases, with 17 bases between them. The DNA for the CDR3 is TGTGCCAGCAGTTTATTTCATGGTGAACACCCATATGGCTACACCTTC. The encoded protein is CASSLFHGEHPYGYTF.

The chain joins TRBV30 to TRBJ1-2, with 8 bases identical to TRBD1. Trimming at V came to 3 bases and at J to 7 bases, leaving 10 bases not matched to a gene. In germline, CDR1 is GTSNPN, CDR2 SVGIG (reference sequence). The CDR3 runs 14 residues. DNA for the CDR3: TGTGCCTGGAGCCGGATGGACAGGGCCTCTGGCTACACCTTC. This gives the protein CAWSRMDRASGYTF. Drawing the rest from reference TRBV30 and TRBJ1-2, the complete variable domain is SQTIHQWPATLVQPVGSPLSLECTVEGTSNPNLYWYRQAAGRGLQLLFYSVGIGQISSEVPQNLSASRPQDRQFILSSKKLLLSDSGFYLCAWSRMDRASGYTFGSGTRLTVV.

This clone was detected only a few times. The V and J genes are TRBV29-1 and TRBJ2-3; 11 nucleotides line up with TRBD2. V lost 4 bases, J lost 6 bases, and 9 bases stayed unmatched. CDR1 and CDR2 (germline): SQVTM, ANQGSEA. The CDR3 is 15 amino acids. The DNA for the CDR3 is TGCAGCGTTGGACTAGCGGGGAGGCCGGGGGATACGCAGTATTTT. Translated, it gives CSVGLAGRPGDTQYF.